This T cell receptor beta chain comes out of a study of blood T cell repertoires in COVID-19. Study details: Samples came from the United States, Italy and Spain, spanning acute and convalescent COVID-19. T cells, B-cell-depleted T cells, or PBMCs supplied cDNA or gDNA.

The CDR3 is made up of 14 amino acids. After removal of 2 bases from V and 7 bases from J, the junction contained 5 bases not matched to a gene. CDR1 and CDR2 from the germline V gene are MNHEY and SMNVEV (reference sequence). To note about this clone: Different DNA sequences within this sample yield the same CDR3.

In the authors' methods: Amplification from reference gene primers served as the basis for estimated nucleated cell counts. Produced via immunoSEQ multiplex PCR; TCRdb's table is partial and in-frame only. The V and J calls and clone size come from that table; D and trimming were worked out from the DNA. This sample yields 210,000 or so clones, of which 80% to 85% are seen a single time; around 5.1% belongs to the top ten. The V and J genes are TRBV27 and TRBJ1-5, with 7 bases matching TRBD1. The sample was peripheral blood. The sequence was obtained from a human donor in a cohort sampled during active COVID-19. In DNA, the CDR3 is TGTGCCAGCAGTTTAAAGGGGGCTGGGCAGCCCCAGCATTTT. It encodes CASSLKGAGQPQHF.